This T cell receptor beta chain was sequenced during a study of cytomegalovirus exposure and HLA in healthy donors. The overall study: Roughly 80 million unique TCRs from HLA-typed donors made up an early data release. Study-wide findings and caveats: As a later analysis revealed, the rate of TCR association differed by HLA locus, with DRB1 most and HLA-C fewest.

Germline lookup yields CDR1 LNHDA and CDR2 SQIVND (reference sequence). The junction had 10 bases not matched to a gene; V was cut back by 5 bases and J by 9 bases. The CDR3 totals 15 residues. The PCR used 60 Vbeta and 13 Jbeta primers. Here immunoSEQ multiplex PCR was the method, and the copy in TCRdb shows in-frame clones only, minus some. The data hold roughly 150,000 clones, with roughly 76% observed a single time. Remarks on this clone: Its cognate antigen is unknown.

The sequenced material came from PBMCs. This TCR derives from a male donor in good health and CMV-seronegative. The J gene is TRBJ2-3, the V gene TRBV19, with TRBD2 identical over 11 bases. The CDR3 DNA is TGTGCCAGTAGTTTGACTAGCGGGGTTCTGGACACGCAGTATTTT. Residues: CASSLTSGVLDTQYF.